The present T cell receptor beta chain was sequenced within a study of untreated major depressive disorder. Overall study results and limits: TRBV05-01 (Vbeta 5.1) usage was higher in CD4+ T cells of depressed patients than controls. In every subject, the five largest TRBV05-01 clones were private.

Details on this clone: Antigen: not known.

Assay: immunoSEQ multiplex PCR; the TCRdb copy retains only in-frame clones and omits some. The sample shows about 20,000 clones, about 87% of them seen only once. J was trimmed by 5 bases and V by 4 bases; bases with no gene match: 7. This CDR3 has 15 amino acids. CDR1 and CDR2 from the germline V gene are SGHRS and YFSETQ. Material: CD4+ T cells from PBMCs. V gene TRBV5-1 combines with J gene TRBJ2-1, with TRBD1 matching 9 bases. The receptor was isolated from a woman aged 25 to 39 in good health. The CDR3 DNA sequence: TGCGCCAGCAGCGGCGGGACAGGGCTAAACAATGAGCAGTTCTTC. It specifies CASSGGTGLNNEQFF.